Many counts were recorded for the clone carrying this T cell receptor (beta chain). The CDR3 is made up of 16 amino acids. Germline trimming cut 4 bases from V and 2 bases from J; bases unmatched to any gene: 8. Per the germline V gene, CDR1 is SGHTA and CDR2 is FQGNSA. This entry belongs to a study of T cells of healthy individuals. TCRdb analysed the 5' RACE reads with MiXCR anew, one entry per CDR3 protein. The data show around 63,000 distinct CDR3 sequences, with 16% seen just once and about 4.4% held by the top ten. This rearrangement joins TRBV7-2 to TRBJ2-3, with 8 positions matching TRBD2. The source is a human donor in good health. CDR3 nucleotides: TGTGCCAGCAGCTACCGGACTAGCCCATACACAGATACGCAGTATTTT. This gives the protein CASSYRTSPYTDTQYF. Filled out from reference TRBV7-2 and TRBJ2-3, the complete variable domain reads GAGVSQSPSNKVTEKGKDVELRCDPISGHTALYWYRQSLGQGLEFLIYFQGNSAPDKSGLPSDRFSAERTGGSVSTLTIQRTQQEDSAVYLCASSYRTSPYTDTQYFGPGTRLTVL.